This passage covers 6 T cell receptor beta chains from one sample sequenced in a study of blood T cell repertoires in COVID-19. Sequencing used immunoSEQ multiplex PCR; TCRdb keeps in-frame clones, though not all of them. This sample has about 170,000 clones, with approximately 74% found just once. The sequenced material came from peripheral blood. The receptors shown here come from a woman older than 75 with acute or convalescent COVID-19.

The rearrangement links TRBV7-7 to TRBJ2-5; D is perhaps TRBD1 (6 bases). CDR3 length: 14 amino acids. Germline V CDR1 and CDR2: SSHAT, FNYEAQ (reference sequence). The V end was cut by 5 bases, the J end by 5 bases, with 15 bases between. The CDR3 DNA reads TGTGCCAGCAGCCAGGGGACACTGACGGAGACCCAGTACTTC. Amino acids: CASSQGTLTETQYF.

This chain links TRBV7-2 with TRBJ1-1, with D possibly matching TRBD1 (5 bases). The germline V gene has CDR1 SGHTA and CDR2 FQGNSA. The CDR3 runs to 14 residues. V lost 3 bases, J lost 2 bases, and 10 bases lay in between. The CDR3 sequence: CASSFYRRNTEAFF. Written as DNA, the CDR3 is TGTGCCAGCAGCTTCTACAGGCGTAACACTGAAGCTTTCTTT.

A single count supports this clone. The CDR3 loop reads CASGGTAGLTYNEQFF. The DNA of the CDR3 is TGTGCCAGCGGGGGGACAGCGGGCCTTACCTACAATGAGCAGTTCTTC. This rearrangement joins TRBV7-2 to TRBJ2-1, with a weak D call TRBD1 (7 bases). The CDR3 contains 16 residues. V was trimmed by 8 bases and J by 2 bases, leaving 19 bases between them. Germline V gene lookup returns CDR1 SGHTA and CDR2 FQGNSA.

This clone has only one observation. Other nucleotide sequences in the sample specify the same CDR3. The chain has TRBV5-1 and TRBJ2-3; 9 bases map to TRBD1. V lost 0 bases and J lost 3; bases outside the gene matches: 2. Germline CDR1 and CDR2: SGHRS and YFSETQ. This CDR3 is 15 amino acids long. CDR3 loop: CASSLVGTGTDTQYF. CDR3 sequence (DNA): TGCGCCAGCAGCTTGGTCGGGACAGGGACAGATACGCAGTATTTT. Full variable domain (remainder filled in from reference TRBV5-1 and TRBJ2-3): KAGVTQTPRYLIKTRGQQVTLSCSPISGHRSVSWYQQTPGQGLQFLFEYFSETQRNKGNFPGRFSGRQFSNSRSEMNVSTLELGDSALYLCASSLVGTGTDTQYFGPGTRLTVL.

This chain connects TRBV2 to TRBJ2-5; TRBD1 is a possible D gene (5 bases). V was pared by 4 bases and J by 4 bases, with 7 bases between. Germline V gene sequence: CDR1 SNHLY, CDR2 FYNNEI. This CDR3 comprises 12 residues. CDR3 residues: CASSGRVETQYF. The CDR3 bases are TGTGCCAGCAGTGGCAGGGTAGAGACCCAGTACTTC.

This chain joins TRBV5-4 and TRBJ2-5; tentatively, D is TRBD1 (5 bases). Germline CDR1 SGHNT, CDR2 YYREEE (reference sequence). This CDR3 region has 15 residues. V was pared by 1 base and J by 5 bases, with 15 bases between. The CDR3 nucleotides are TGTGCCAGCAGCTTGACGGCTCTCAAGGGGGAGACCCAGTACTTC. It yields the protein CASSLTALKGETQYF. The whole variable domain, remainder taken from reference TRBV5-4 and TRBJ2-5, is ETGVTQSPTHLIKTRGQQVTLRCSSQSGHNTVSWYQQALGQGPQFIFQYYREEENGRGNFPPRFSGLQFPNYSSELNVNALELDDSALYLCASSLTALKGETQYFGPGTRLLVL.